The T cell receptor beta chain under discussion was sequenced for a study of blood T cell repertoires in COVID-19. About the study: Sites in the United States, Italy and Spain provided acute and convalescent COVID-19 samples. T cells, B-cell-depleted T cells, or PBMCs supplied cDNA or gDNA.

Germline loops: CDR1 LGHNA, CDR2 YNFKEQ. This CDR3 is built from 16 residues. Between the trimmed V and J ends, which lost 4 bases and 2 bases, there was a span of 17 bases. The authors' processing: Estimates of nucleated cell counts were drawn from the amplification of reference gene primers. Repertoires were generated with immunoSEQ multiplex PCR, while TCRdb's copy carries only in-frame clones and drops some. V and J calls and clone size are given by that table; D and trimming were obtained from the DNA. The sample includes under 300,000 clones, around 86% of them seen just once. The specimen sequenced was peripheral blood. The chain has TRBV4-2 and TRBJ2-5, with D possibly matching TRBD2 (7 bases). This clonotype was sampled from a man older than 75 with acute or convalescent COVID-19. The CDR3 DNA reads TGTGCCAGCAGCCGGGGGGGTGTGGGGGCACAAGAGACCCAGTACTTC. Translating it yields CASSRGGVGAQETQYF.